Shown below are 17 T cell receptor beta chains from a single sample sequenced in a study of blood T cell repertoires in COVID-19. Profiling relied on immunoSEQ multiplex PCR, and the TCRdb table lists in-frame clones only, not all of them. The data contain 130,000 or so clones, roughly 84% of them seen just once; the ten biggest clones take up approximately 3.5%. The specimen sequenced was PBMCs or T cells enriched from blood (not recorded which). The receptors shown here come from a woman aged 30 to 39 who had recovered from COVID-19.

This clone was found once. The chain links TRBV29-1 to TRBJ1-2; D not resolved. Germline V CDR1 and CDR2: SQVTM, ANQGSEA. The CDR3 is 12 residues long. Trimming shortened V by 4 bases and J by 3 bases, and 9 bases separated the two germline ends. CDR3 nucleotides: TGCAGCGTTGCTGCGGGAGACTATGGCTACACCTTC. It is translated as CSVAAGDYGYTF.

V and J are TRBV5-6 and TRBJ1-1; D gene ambiguous. CDR1 and CDR2 from the germline V gene are SGHDT and YYEEEE. There are 12 residues in the CDR3. Trimming took 5 bases from V and 1 from J, leaving 6 bases between them. In DNA form, the CDR3 reads TGTGCCAGCAGACTTTGGAACACTGAAGCTTTCTTT. It encodes CASRLWNTEAFF.

This clone was counted between two and nine times. The chain recombines TRBV28 with TRBJ1-1; 9 nucleotides agree with TRBD1. CDR1 is MDHEN, CDR2 SYDVKM, per germline. Germline trimming cut 5 bases from V and 1 base from J; bases unmatched to any gene: 5. This CDR3 comprises 15 residues. In DNA, the CDR3 is TGTGCCAGCAGTCCCTGGACAGGGGAGAACACTGAAGCTTTCTTT. Encoded protein: CASSPWTGENTEAFF.

The V gene is TRBV10-3, the J gene TRBJ2-3; possibly TRBD2 for D (5 bases). V shed 7 bases and J shed 6 bases, with 23 bases lying between them. The CDR3 totals 16 residues. Germline V gives CDR1 ENHRY, CDR2 SYGVKD. CDR3 sequence: CAITNEWGVLGDTQYF. The CDR3 region has the DNA TGTGCCATCACCAACGAGTGGGGAGTCTTAGGGGATACGCAGTATTTT.

This clone was seen a few times. The chain combines TRBV7-8 with TRBJ2-7; 10 positions match TRBD2. With 5 bases clipped from V and 7 bases from J, the junction kept 8 bases outside the gene matches. Germline loops: CDR1 SGHVS, CDR2 FQNEAQ. The CDR3 loop spans 14 amino acids. The CDR3 region is CASSRAGGAREQYF. CDR3 nucleotide sequence: TGTGCCAGCAGCCGAGCGGGAGGGGCGAGGGAGCAGTACTTC.

This clone was seen a single time. The chain is built from TRBV19 and TRBJ2-7; possibly TRBD2 for D (7 bases). Trimming stripped 1 base from V and 2 bases from J, with 12 bases between. The CDR3 totals 15 residues. Germline V CDR1 and CDR2: LNHDA, SQIVND (reference sequence). CDR3 residues: CASSIGGGAAYEQYF. DNA of the CDR3: TGTGCCAGTAGTATAGGAGGGGGGGCAGCCTACGAGCAGTACTTC.

The V and J genes are TRBV4-2 and TRBJ2-3; the D is unclear. The V gene lost 1 base and the J gene lost 2 bases, with 10 bases spanning the gap. The germline CDR1 and CDR2 sequences are LGHNA and YNFKEQ. The CDR3 spans 15 residues. The CDR3 loop reads CASSQGLQNTDTQYF. In nucleotides, the CDR3 is TGTGCCAGCAGCCAAGGTTTACAGAACACAGATACGCAGTATTTT.

Written as DNA, the CDR3 is TGCGCCAGCAGCTTCAATACTAACAATGAGCAGTTCTTC. It codes for CASSFNTNNEQFF. The V call is TRBV5-1, the J call TRBJ2-1; D unresolved. The CDR3 totals 13 residues. Germline V gene data show CDR1 as SGHRS and CDR2 as YFSETQ. The germline V and J ends were trimmed by 2 bases and 5 bases, with 8 bases remaining between them.

The chain employs TRBV7-9 and TRBJ2-7, with 7 bases lining up with TRBD1. V shed 2 bases and J 1 base; nucleotides not matched to a gene: 5. The CDR3 covers 15 residues. From germline, CDR1 is SEHNR and CDR2 FQNEAQ (reference sequence). CDR3 region: CASSLTPGGSYEQYF. The CDR3, as DNA: TGTGCCAGCAGCTTAACCCCAGGGGGATCCTACGAGCAGTACTTC.

This chain joins TRBV2 and TRBJ1-4, with a possible D match to TRBD1 (6 bases). Germline V gene data show CDR1 as SNHLY and CDR2 as FYNNEI. Trimming took off 5 bases at V and 3 bases at J, with 16 bases between the two ends. The CDR3 has 16 amino acids. The DNA for the CDR3 is TGTGCCAGCAGTAGGACAGTTTTGTTGGCTAATGAAAAACTGTTTTTT. This sequence encodes CASSRTVLLANEKLFF.

This clone was seen a single time. The chain has TRBV27 and TRBJ1-5, with 10 positions matching TRBD1. V lost 9 bases and J lost 6; bases outside the gene matches: 26. CDR1 and CDR2 from the germline V gene are MNHEY and SMNVEV (reference sequence). This CDR3 has 20 amino acids. The CDR3 region is CARPPLPGQGTPRLIQPQHF. The CDR3, as DNA: TGTGCCAGACCACCTCTTCCGGGACAGGGGACTCCCCGATTAATTCAGCCCCAGCATTTT.

CDR3 sequence (DNA): TGTGCCAGCAGCCCTATCGGGACAGCACAAGAGACCCAGTACTTC. Its translation: CASSPIGTAQETQYF. The chain uses TRBV7-2 and TRBJ2-5; 7 bases line up with TRBD1. Trimming cost V 5 bases and J 2 bases; bases outside gene matches: 8. Germline CDR1 reads SGHTA; CDR2 reads FQGNSA. The CDR3 consists of 15 residues.

The chain carries TRBV1 and TRBJ1-2; the table's D gene call, TRBD1, was not cross checked with the DNA. TRBV1 has pseudogene status. This CDR3 has 15 amino acids. CDR3 sequence: CTSSQERGQEGGYTF. The CDR3 DNA is TGCACCAGCAGCCAAGAAAGGGGACAGGAGGGGGGCTACACCTTC.

The V and J genes are TRBV3-1 (or the pseudogene TRBV3-2) and TRBJ2-5; D gene ambiguous. The CDR3 sequence is 13 residues long. V was clipped by 8 bases and J by 1 base, with 11 bases between them. Germline CDR1 is LGHDT and CDR2 is YNNKEL (reference sequence). The CDR3 bases are TGTGCCAGCTCGCCAGAGGTCCAAGAGACCCAGTACTTC. The encoded protein is CASSPEVQETQYF.

This clone was found once. In DNA form, the CDR3 reads TGTGCCAGCAGCTTATATGGGCGCGGGGTACTCTCCTACGAGCAGTACTTC. Translation: CASSLYGRGVLSYEQYF. The chain links TRBV7-9 to TRBJ2-7; tentative D call: TRBD2 (6 bases). CDR1 is SEHNR, CDR2 FQNEAQ, per germline (reference sequence). This CDR3 is built from 17 residues. The V gene lost 2 bases and the J gene lost 0 bases, with 17 bases spanning the gap.

This chain uses TRBV4-1 with TRBJ2-2, with 8 bases lining up with TRBD1. Per germline, CDR1 MGHRA and CDR2 YSYEKL. After removal of 4 bases from V and 6 bases from J, the junction contained 13 bases not matched to a gene. There are 17 residues in the CDR3. As DNA, the CDR3 is TGCGCCAGCAGCCTGGTTGAAGGCAGGGGGCGCGCCGGGGAGCTGTTTTTT. Residues: CASSLVEGRGRAGELFF.

CDR3 loop: CASSLGRATEAFF. CDR3 bases: TGTGCCAGCAGTTTGGGCAGGGCCACTGAAGCTTTCTTT. The gene calls are TRBV27 and TRBJ1-1, with D maybe TRBD1 (5 bases). CDR3 length equals 13 residues. The germline V gene encodes CDR1 MNHEY and CDR2 SMNVEV (reference sequence). The V end was cut by 3 bases, the J end by 4 bases, with 9 bases between.